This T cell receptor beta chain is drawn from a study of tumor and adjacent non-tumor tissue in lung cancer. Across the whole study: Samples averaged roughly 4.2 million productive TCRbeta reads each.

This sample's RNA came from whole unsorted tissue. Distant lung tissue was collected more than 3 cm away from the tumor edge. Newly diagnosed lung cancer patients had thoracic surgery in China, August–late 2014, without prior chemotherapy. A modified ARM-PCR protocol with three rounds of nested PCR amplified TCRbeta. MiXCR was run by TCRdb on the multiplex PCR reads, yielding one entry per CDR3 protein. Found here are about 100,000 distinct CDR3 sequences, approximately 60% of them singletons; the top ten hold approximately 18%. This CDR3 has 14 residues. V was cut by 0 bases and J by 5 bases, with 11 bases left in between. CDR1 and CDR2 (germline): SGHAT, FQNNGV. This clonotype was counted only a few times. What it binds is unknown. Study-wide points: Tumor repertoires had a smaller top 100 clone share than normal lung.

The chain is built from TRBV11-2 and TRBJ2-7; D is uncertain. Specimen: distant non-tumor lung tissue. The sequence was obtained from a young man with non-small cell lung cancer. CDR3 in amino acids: CASSLEPTVNEQYF. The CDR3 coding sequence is TGTGCCAGCAGCTTAGAGCCCACAGTTAACGAGCAGTACTTC.